This is a list of T cell receptor beta chains from one sample in a study of CD8+ T cells in alopecia areata. Assay: immunoSEQ multiplex PCR; the TCRdb copy retains only in-frame clones and omits some. The sample has some 240,000 clones, about 60% seen once. Here the sequenced sample was CD4+ T cells sorted from blood, taken at week 0. The receptors here all came from a human donor with alopecia areata. CDR3s include the opening cysteine and the closing phenylalanine or tryptophan. The order of the fields is clone size, J gene, D gene, V gene, CDR3 DNA, CDR3 protein. A D gene is named only where the DNA matches it firmly. Rows may omit the clone size; those that give it use once, few, many or a size class.

NA,TRBJ1-4,NA,TRBV5-1,TGCGCCAGCAGCTTGTCCGGGGACGAAAAACTGTTTTTT,CASSLSGDEKLFF
NA,TRBJ2-1,NA,TRBV9,TGTGCCAGCAGCTCCCGGACGGGCTACAATGAGCAGTTCTTC,CASSSRTGYNEQFF
few,TRBJ1-5,TRBD1,TRBV6-5,TGTGCCAGCAGTTACTACGACAGGGGGCCAAATCAGCCCCAGCATTTT,CASSYYDRGPNQPQHF
few,TRBJ1-2,NA,TRBV11-2,TGTGCCAGCAGCCAGGAAGGACACGGCGGCTACACCTTC,CASSQEGHGGYTF
once,TRBJ2-2,TRBD1,TRBV6-1,TGTGCCAGCTCTAGACGACAGGGTCAAACCGGGGAGCTGTTTTTT,CASSRRQGQTGELFF
NA,TRBJ2-3,NA,TRBV5-4,TGTGCCAGCAGGCCAAGGTTCGGGGGAGCAGATACGCAGTATTTT,CASRPRFGGADTQYF
NA,TRBJ2-4,TRBD2,TRBV7-8,TGTGCCAGCAGCGCCCTAGCGGGGTCCAAAAACATTCAGTACTTC,CASSALAGSKNIQYF
NA,TRBJ2-5,TRBD2,TRBV4-2,TGTGCCAGCAGCCAAGATATAGGTCTAGCGGGGCTTCAAGAGACCCAGTACTTC,CASSQDIGLAGLQETQYF
NA,TRBJ2-5,TRBD2,TRBV7-2,TGTGCCAGCAGCTTAAGGGCGGTTAGCGGGGGACAAGAGACCCAGTACTTC,CASSLRAVSGGQETQYF
few,TRBJ2-3,NA,TRBV30,TGTGCCTGGAGTGTGGGGATAAGCACAGATACGCAGTATTTT,CAWSVGISTDTQYF
NA,TRBJ1-1,TRBD1,TRBV7-8,TGTGCCAGCAGCCGACAGGGATCAAGGAGAGGCACTGAAGCTTTCTTT,CASSRQGSRRGTEAFF
NA,TRBJ1-5,NA,TRBV2,TGTGCCAGCAGTGAACAGGGTATTAGCAATCAGCCCCAGCATTTT,CASSEQGISNQPQHF
NA,TRBJ1-6,NA,TRBV7-6,TGTGCCAGCAGCTTAGCGGACACCTCTACCCTCCACTTT,CASSLADTSTLHF
NA,TRBJ1-1,NA,TRBV20-1,TGCAGTGCTAGGGGGGACACTGAAGCTTTCTTT,CSARGDTEAFF
few,TRBJ2-7,NA,TRBV14,TGTGCCAGCAGCCAAGGACACCTCGGGTACGAGCAGTACTTC,CASSQGHLGYEQYF
NA,TRBJ2-1,NA,TRBV30,TGTGCCTGGAGTGTAAACATCGGGGATGAGCAGTTCTTC,CAWSVNIGDEQFF
once,TRBJ2-7,TRBD1,TRBV30,TGTGCCTTTCAGAGGGACAGCAGTACTTACGAGCAGTACTTC,CAFQRDSSTYEQYF
few,TRBJ2-3,TRBD2,TRBV5-1,TGCGCCAGCAGCCGGTCGGGACTAGCGGGAACAAATCGAGGGACAGATACGCAGTATTTT,CASSRSGLAGTNRGTDTQYF
NA,TRBJ1-2,NA,TRBV7-9,TGTGCCAGCAGCCCCCGGGGAACAGCTAACTATGGCTACACCTTC,CASSPRGTANYGYTF
NA,TRBJ2-2,NA,TRBV29-1,TGCAGCGTTGACCGGGCAAACACCGGGGAGCTGTTTTTT,CSVDRANTGELFF
few,TRBJ2-7,NA,TRBV30,TGTGCCTGGGCTTCTGGCCTATACGAGCAGTACTTC,CAWASGLYEQYF
NA,TRBJ1-5,NA,TRBV12-5,TGTGCTAGTGGTCCACTCAATCAGCCCCAGCATTTT,CASGPLNQPQHF
NA,TRBJ1-2,NA,TRBV10-3,TGTGCCATCAGTGAGTCGAAAAGCTATGGCTACACCTTC,CAISESKSYGYTF
NA,TRBJ2-3,NA,TRBV6-5,TGTGCCAGCAGTTACATACCGGGAGAATTTGCAGATACGCAGTATTTT,CASSYIPGEFADTQYF
NA,TRBJ2-2,TRBD2,TRBV9,TGTGCCAGCAGCGCTAGCGGGAGCACCGGGGAGCTGTTTTTT,CASSASGSTGELFF
NA,TRBJ2-1,NA,TRBV4-2,TGTGCCAGCAGCCTTAATAGCGGATATGAGCAGTTCTTC,CASSLNSGYEQFF
once,TRBJ1-1,TRBD1,TRBV15,TGTGCCACCAGCAGAGATCAGGGGGCCGTAACTGAAGCTTTCTTT,CATSRDQGAVTEAFF
NA,TRBJ1-6,NA,TRBV30,TGTGCCTGGAGTAGACAGAGGACACCCCTCCACTTT,CAWSRQRTPLHF
few,TRBJ2-7,NA,TRBV15,TGTGCCACCAGCAGTAGGGCCTCCTACGAGCAGTACTTC,CATSSRASYEQYF
NA,TRBJ1-2,NA,TRBV27,TGTGCCAGCAGTTTATCAGGGTTTGGCTACACCTTC,CASSLSGFGYTF
NA,TRBJ2-3,NA,TRBV2,TGTGCCAGCAGTGAGCTCGATACGCAGTATTTT,CASSELDTQYF
NA,TRBJ2-5,TRBD2,TRBV30,TGTGCCTGGACCGGACTAGCAGTGGAGACCCAGTACTTC,CAWTGLAVETQYF
few,TRBJ2-7,NA,TRBV14,TGTGCCAGCAGCCAAGATCGGGTCGAGCAGTACTTC,CASSQDRVEQYF
few,TRBJ2-5,NA,TRBV5-6,TGTGCCAGCAGCTTTGGGGGGCAGGAGACCCAGTACTTC,CASSFGGQETQYF
NA,TRBJ1-1,NA,TRBV2,TGTGCCAGCAGTGAGGGGGAGAAGCGAGAGAACACTGAAGCTTTCTTT,CASSEGEKRENTEAFF
NA,TRBJ2-7,NA,TRBV29-1,TGCAGCGTCACGATCGACAGGAGCTCCTACGAGCAGTACTTC,CSVTIDRSSYEQYF
NA,TRBJ2-7,TRBD1,TRBV10-3,TGTGCCATCAGTGGCGGTCCGGGACAGGGGGCAAGGGAGCAGTACTTC,CAISGGPGQGAREQYF
NA,TRBJ1-2,TRBD1,TRBV9,TGTGCCAGCAGCGTAGGTGGGACAGCCTATGGCTACACCTTC,CASSVGGTAYGYTF
few,TRBJ1-1,TRBD1,TRBV29-1,TGCAGCGCCATGACCGGGACAGTGAACACTGAAGCTTTCTTT,CSAMTGTVNTEAFF
NA,TRBJ2-7,TRBD2,TRBV4-2,TGTGCCAGCAGCCAAGGTTCGGGGGGAACCCTGGCGGACGAGCAGTACTTC,CASSQGSGGTLADEQYF
few,TRBJ2-7,NA,TRBV29-1,TGCAGCGTCACGAAAGGGGGTGAGCAGTACTTC,CSVTKGGEQYF
NA,TRBJ1-2,NA,TRBV5-6,TGTGCCAGCAGCCGTGACCAAGCCAAGTCCTATGGCTACACCTTC,CASSRDQAKSYGYTF
NA,TRBJ1-4,NA,TRBV11-2,TGTGCCAGCAGCTTTACCCCAGAAAAACTGTTTTTT,CASSFTPEKLFF
once,TRBJ2-7,NA,TRBV7-2,TGTGCCAGCAGCTCTCCTACCACCTACGAGCAGTACTTC,CASSSPTTYEQYF
NA,TRBJ1-5,NA,TRBV2,TGTGCCAGCAGTGAGGGCCGAGCTATGCCCCAGCATTTT,CASSEGRAMPQHF
few,TRBJ1-2,NA,TRBV18,TGTGCCAGCTCACCTCAACGGGACGGATATGGCTACACCTTC,CASSPQRDGYGYTF
few,TRBJ2-1,TRBD2,TRBV7-2,TGTGCCAGCAGCACCGGGACTAGCGCCTACAATGAGCAGTTCTTC,CASSTGTSAYNEQFF
NA,TRBJ2-2,TRBD1,TRBV19,TGTGCCAGCGCACCGGGACAGGTGACCACCGGGGAGCTGTTTTTT,CASAPGQVTTGELFF
few,TRBJ1-1,NA,TRBV29-1,TGCAGCTGGAGAACGAACACTGAAGCTTTCTTT,CSWRTNTEAFF
NA,TRBJ2-6,TRBD1,TRBV29-1,TGCAGCGTACAGACAGGGGGCTCTGGGGCCAACGTCCTGACTTTC,CSVQTGGSGANVLTF
NA,TRBJ2-7,NA,TRBV7-2,TGTGCCAGCAGCTTATTCATTCTGGGTAGCGACGAGCAGTACTTC,CASSLFILGSDEQYF
NA,TRBJ1-1,NA,TRBV19,TGTGCCAGTAGTATGTTGAACACTGAAGCTTTCTTT,CASSMLNTEAFF
few,TRBJ2-5,NA,TRBV6-1,TGTGCCAGCAGCCGGACAGTCCAAGAGACCCAGTACTTC,CASSRTVQETQYF
NA,TRBJ1-1,NA,TRBV2,TGTGCCAGCAGAGGACAGATTGAAGCTTTCTTT,CASRGQIEAFF
NA,TRBJ1-2,NA,TRBV7-8,TGTGCCAGCAGCTTAGTTGGCTATGGCTACACCTTC,CASSLVGYGYTF
NA,TRBJ2-7,NA,TRBV14,TGTGCCAGCAGCGAGGGACGCCTAGGGCAGTACTTC,CASSEGRLGQYF
NA,TRBJ2-1,NA,TRBV29-1,TGCAGCGTTCCTCGGGGTTTGCGCAATGAGCAGTTCTTC,CSVPRGLRNEQFF
few,TRBJ2-4,NA,TRBV10-3,TGTGCCATCAGTGGGGAGACGCAAAGCCAGTACTTC,CAISGETQSQYF
few,TRBJ2-3,NA,TRBV18,TGTGCCAGCTCACCACGGACCACAGATACGCAGTATTTT,CASSPRTTDTQYF
NA,TRBJ2-1,NA,TRBV30,TGTGCCTGGAGCGCCAACACAGTCTCCTACAATGAGCAGTTCTTC,CAWSANTVSYNEQFF